The 3 T cell receptor beta chains in this list originate from one sample, sequenced in a study of blood T cell repertoires in COVID-19 (dated by TCRdb to 2018 to 2020). Library preparation used the immunoSEQ multiplex PCR assay. This is the immuneACCESS table as TCRdb keeps it, with only in-frame sequences that have V and J called. A part of the clones is gone; compared with another copy, unresolved V genes explain less than half, and the rest is unexplained. Present in this sample are roughly 160,000 clones, under 95% of which were seen just once. The ten largest clones capture around 4.8% of the sample. Sequencing was carried out using peripheral blood. Every receptor here comes from a man aged 18-30 years with COVID-19, enrolled during active disease.

This rearrangement joins TRBV7-9 to TRBJ2-4, with 14 nucleotides matching TRBD2. V lost 5 bases to trimming and J lost 3 bases; unmatched junction nucleotides: 3. This CDR3 is built from 16 residues. Germline CDR1 is SEHNR and CDR2 is FQNEAQ (reference sequence). The chain's CDR3 is CASSAGLAGVKNIQYF. In DNA form, the CDR3 reads TGTGCCAGCAGCGCGGGACTAGCGGGAGTCAAAAACATTCAGTACTTC.

CDR3 sequence: CASSIRQGATEAFF. The DNA of the CDR3 is TGTGCCAGTAGTATACGACAGGGGGCGACTGAAGCTTTCTTT. The V call is TRBV19, the J call TRBJ1-1; 10 positions match TRBD1. This CDR3 spans 14 amino acids. Germline-derived CDR1 and CDR2 are LNHDA and SQIVND (reference sequence). J lost 5 bases, V lost 2 bases, and 2 bases had no gene match.

The chain links TRBV28 to TRBJ2-7; 9 bases match TRBD2. Germline CDR1 MDHEN, CDR2 SYDVKM. V was pared by 4 bases and J by 3 bases, with 10 bases of the junction left unmatched. The CDR3 consists of 16 residues. This CDR3 is CASSSSRLADNYEQYF. CDR3 DNA: TGTGCCAGCAGTTCCTCCCGACTAGCGGATAACTACGAGCAGTACTTC.